A selection of T cell receptor beta chains follows, all from one sample in a study of CD8+ T cells in alopecia areata. Produced via immunoSEQ multiplex PCR; TCRdb's table is partial and in-frame only. Of around 160,000 clones listed, around three fifths are singletons. The source was CD4+ T cells sorted from blood, collected at week 24, from a patient treated with tofacitinib. All receptors derive from a human donor with alopecia areata. CDR3s include the opening cysteine and the closing phenylalanine or tryptophan. A D gene is named only where the DNA matches it firmly. Part of the rows lack a size; the others show once, few, many or a class for expanded clones.

j_call d_call clone_size v_call cdr3_nt cdr3_aa
TRBJ2-2 - many TRBV7-2 TGTGCCAGCAGCCCAGACCAAACCGGGGAGCTGTTTTTT CASSPDQTGELFF
TRBJ2-7 TRBD2 once TRBV5-1 TGCGCCAGCAGCTTGTACGGACGGGGGGGCTACGAGCAGTACTTC CASSLYGRGGYEQYF
TRBJ2-3 TRBD1 - TRBV5-1 TGCGCCAGCAGCTTGGACAGGGGGCAAGTAGATACGCAGTATTTT CASSLDRGQVDTQYF
TRBJ2-3 TRBD1 - TRBV5-4 TGTGCCAGCAGCAGCAACAGGGGCCCCTCAGAGGCAGATACGCAGTATTTT CASSSNRGPSEADTQYF
TRBJ2-1 - once TRBV27 TGTGCCACCCTAGACGTGGGGGCAAACAATTGGAATGAGCAGTTCTTC CATLDVGANNWNEQFF
TRBJ2-5 - - TRBV9 TGTGCCAGCAGCTCCAGGGGCAGGCAAGAGACCCAGTACTTC CASSSRGRQETQYF
TRBJ2-4 TRBD1 - TRBV5-1 TGCGCCAGCAGCTTGGGGACAGGGAGAAACATTCAGTACTTC CASSLGTGRNIQYF
TRBJ2-5 - few TRBV20-1 TGCACTGGACAGTTGAGGGAGACCCAGTACTTC CTGQLRETQYF
TRBJ2-7 - - TRBV27 TGTGCCTCGAAAATGGGGCAGGTAGACTACGAGCAGTACTTC CASKMGQVDYEQYF
TRBJ1-6 - - TRBV11-1 TGTGCCAGCAGCGGGCAGGAAAATTCACCCCTCCACTTT CASSGQENSPLHF
TRBJ1-1 - - TRBV29-1 TGCAGCGTAGACAGGAGGTTGAACACTGAAGCTTTCTTT CSVDRRLNTEAFF
TRBJ2-7 TRBD1 - TRBV4-2 TGTGCCAGCAGCCAAGGGACAGGGGTCGACGAGCAGTACTTC CASSQGTGVDEQYF
TRBJ1-4 - - TRBV5-1 TGCGCCAGCAGCAAGGACAGCACTAATGAAAAACTGTTTTTT CASSKDSTNEKLFF
TRBJ1-2 - once TRBV30 TGTGCCTGGGACGCTAACTATGGCTACACCTTC CAWDANYGYTF
TRBJ1-6 - - TRBV15 TGTGCCACCAGCAGAGGACAGAATTCACCCCTCCACTTT CATSRGQNSPLHF
TRBJ1-5 - - TRBV7-9 TGTGCCAGCAGCTCTGTCAGCAATCAGCCCCAGCATTTT CASSSVSNQPQHF
TRBJ1-5 - many TRBV15 TGTGCCACCAGCAGAGATCCAGGTGGCAATCAGCCCCAGCATTTT CATSRDPGGNQPQHF
TRBJ2-3 TRBD2 - TRBV29-1 TGCAGCGTAGCTAGCGGGGGGGGCACAGATACGCAGTATTTT CSVASGGGTDTQYF
TRBJ2-1 TRBD1 - TRBV29-1 TGCAGCGTTGAAGGTCGGACAGGGGGCAATGAGCAGTTCTTC CSVEGRTGGNEQFF
TRBJ1-2 - - TRBV25-1 TGTGCCAGCAGTGAATCGGTCGGGATTACTAACTATGGCTACACCTTC CASSESVGITNYGYTF
TRBJ2-7 TRBD1 few TRBV9 TGTGCCAGCAGCTTCGGACAGGGTAAAGGCGAGCAGTACTTC CASSFGQGKGEQYF
TRBJ1-3 - - TRBV4-1 TGCGCCAGCAGCCAAGTCGGGGCTAGAGGTTCTGGAAACACCATATATTTT CASSQVGARGSGNTIYF
TRBJ2-7 TRBD1 - TRBV5-1 TGCGCCAGCAGCTGGGGACAGGGGTCCTACGAGCAGTACTTC CASSWGQGSYEQYF
TRBJ1-1 TRBD1 - TRBV30 TGTGCCTGGAGCCGACAGGGGGCAAGAGCTTTCTTT CAWSRQGARAFF
TRBJ1-2 - - TRBV30 TGTGCCTGGAGTGGAGCCGGTGGCTACACCTTC CAWSGAGGYTF
TRBJ2-5 TRBD2 - TRBV29-1 TGCAGCGTTGAAGGTTTCGCGGGTAGCGGGGGGCGTGGGACCCAGTACTTC CSVEGFAGSGGRGTQYF
TRBJ2-5 TRBD1 few TRBV29-1 TGCAGCGTCGGACAGGGCAAAGAGACCCAGTACTTC CSVGQGKETQYF
TRBJ2-5 TRBD2 - TRBV23-1 TGCGCCAGCAGTCGACGGGGGAGGGGAGAGACCCAGTACTTC CASSRRGRGETQYF
TRBJ2-3 TRBD1 once TRBV15 TGTGCCACCAGCGTGACAGGGGGCGCGGATACGCAGTATTTT CATSVTGGADTQYF
TRBJ1-4 - once TRBV4-1 TGCGCCAGCAGCCGGACTCGAGGTGAAAAACTGTTTTTT CASSRTRGEKLFF
TRBJ1-2 - - TRBV20-1 TGCAGTGCTAGTTTGGGGGGTGGCTACACCTTC CSASLGGGYTF
TRBJ2-3 TRBD1 - TRBV5-1 TGCGCCAGCAGCGTACAGGGGGACACAGATACGCAGTATTTT CASSVQGDTDTQYF
TRBJ2-1 TRBD1 - TRBV29-1 TGCAGCGTTCGCGGGGACAGGGGCCGTGGGGGGTACAATGAGCAGTTCTTC CSVRGDRGRGGYNEQFF
TRBJ2-7 TRBD1 - TRBV30 TGTGCCTGGAGAAAGGGGGCCTTGGACTCCTACGAGCAGTACTTC CAWRKGALDSYEQYF
TRBJ2-5 - - TRBV10-3 TGTGCCATCGGTCTCCAAGAGACCCAGTACTTC CAIGLQETQYF
TRBJ2-5 - - TRBV20-1 TGCAGTGCTCGTAAAAGAGAGACCCAGTACTTC CSARKRETQYF
TRBJ2-5 - - TRBV5-1 TGCGCCAGCAGCCCCTCTAGGGACTCACTTGCAATCCAGTACTTC CASSPSRDSLAIQYF